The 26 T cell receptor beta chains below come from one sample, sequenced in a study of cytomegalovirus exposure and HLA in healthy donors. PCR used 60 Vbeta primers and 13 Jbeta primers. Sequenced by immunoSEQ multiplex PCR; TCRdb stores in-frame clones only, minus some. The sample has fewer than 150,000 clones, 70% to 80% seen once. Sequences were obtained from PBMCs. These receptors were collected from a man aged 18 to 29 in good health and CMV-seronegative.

The CDR3 loop is CASSHGQGTNEKLFF. The CDR3, as DNA: TGTGCCAGCAGTCACGGACAGGGCACTAATGAAAAACTGTTTTTT. The chain joins TRBV6-5 to TRBJ1-4; TRBD1 agrees at 8 bases. The J segment lost 2 bases and the V segment lost 5 bases, leaving 4 bases of the junction unmatched. The CDR3 sequence is 15 residues long. The germline gives CDR1 MNHEY, CDR2 SVGAGI.

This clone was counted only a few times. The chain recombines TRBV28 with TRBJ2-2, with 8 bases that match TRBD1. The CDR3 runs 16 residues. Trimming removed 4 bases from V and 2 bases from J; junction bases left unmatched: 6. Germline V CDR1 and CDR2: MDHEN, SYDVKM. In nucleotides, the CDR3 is TGTGCCAGCAGTTCTGGGGCAGGGGGCAACACCGGGGAGCTGTTTTTT. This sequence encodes CASSSGAGGNTGELFF.

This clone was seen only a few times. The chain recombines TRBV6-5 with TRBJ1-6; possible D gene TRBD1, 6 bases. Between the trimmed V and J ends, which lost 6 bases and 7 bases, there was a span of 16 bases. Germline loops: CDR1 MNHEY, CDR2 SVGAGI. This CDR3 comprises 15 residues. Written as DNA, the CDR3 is TGTGCCAGCAGCCAGACCGGGACACAAAATTCACCCCTCCACTTT. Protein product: CASSQTGTQNSPLHF.

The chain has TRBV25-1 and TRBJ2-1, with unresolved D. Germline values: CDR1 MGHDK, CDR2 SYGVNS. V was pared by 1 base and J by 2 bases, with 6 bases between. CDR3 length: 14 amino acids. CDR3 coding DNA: TGTGCCAGCAGTGAATTAAATACCTACAATGAGCAGTTCTTC. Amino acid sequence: CASSELNTYNEQFF.

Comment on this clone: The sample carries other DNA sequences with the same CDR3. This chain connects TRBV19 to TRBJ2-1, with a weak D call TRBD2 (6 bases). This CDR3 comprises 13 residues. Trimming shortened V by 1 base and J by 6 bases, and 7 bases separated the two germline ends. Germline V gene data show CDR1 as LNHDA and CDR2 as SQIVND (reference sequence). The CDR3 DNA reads TGTGCCAGTAGTATAGCGGGACTCAATGAGCAGTTCTTC. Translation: CASSIAGLNEQFF. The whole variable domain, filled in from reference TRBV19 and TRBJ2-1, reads DGGITQSPKYLFRKEGQNVTLSCEQNLNHDAMYWYRQDPGQGLRLIYYSQIVNDFQKGDIAEGYSVSREKKESFPLTVTSAQKNPTAFYLCASSIAGLNEQFFGPGTRLTVL.

DNA of the CDR3: TGTGCCAGCAGCTCCGGGACAGGTCCGAACACTGAAGCTTTCTTT. Amino acid sequence: CASSSGTGPNTEAFF. The chain combines TRBV7-6 with TRBJ1-1; 8 bases line up with TRBD1. The ends lost 4 bases at V and 1 base at J; junction bases unmatched: 5. This CDR3 is 15 amino acids long. Germline V lookup: CDR1 SGHVS, CDR2 FNYEAQ. Looking up the rest from reference TRBV7-6 and TRBJ1-1 gives the full variable domain: GAGVSQSPRYKVTKRGQDVALRCDPISGHVSLYWYRQALGQGPEFLTYFNYEAQQDKSGLPNDRFSAERPEGSISTLTIQRTEQRDSAMYRCASSSGTGPNTEAFFGQGTRLTVV.

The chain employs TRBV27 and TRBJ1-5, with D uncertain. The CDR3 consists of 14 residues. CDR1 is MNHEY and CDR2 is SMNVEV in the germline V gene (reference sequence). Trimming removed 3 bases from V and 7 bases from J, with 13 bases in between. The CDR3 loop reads CASSLGDGDQPQHF. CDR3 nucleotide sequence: TGTGCCAGCAGTTTGGGTGACGGAGACCAGCCCCAGCATTTT.

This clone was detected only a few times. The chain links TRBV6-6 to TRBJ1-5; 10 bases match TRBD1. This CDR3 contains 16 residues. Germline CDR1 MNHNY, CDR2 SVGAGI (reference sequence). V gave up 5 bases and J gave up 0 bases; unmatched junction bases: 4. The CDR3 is CASSTGQGYSNQPQHF. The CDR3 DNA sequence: TGTGCCAGCAGTACGGGACAGGGGTATAGCAATCAGCCCCAGCATTTT.

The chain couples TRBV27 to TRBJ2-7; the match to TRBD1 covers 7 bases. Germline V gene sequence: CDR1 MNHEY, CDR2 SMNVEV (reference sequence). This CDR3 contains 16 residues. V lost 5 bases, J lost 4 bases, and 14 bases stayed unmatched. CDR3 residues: CASSPNLGQLQYEQYF. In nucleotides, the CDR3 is TGTGCCAGCAGTCCCAATCTGGGACAGCTACAGTACGAGCAGTACTTC.

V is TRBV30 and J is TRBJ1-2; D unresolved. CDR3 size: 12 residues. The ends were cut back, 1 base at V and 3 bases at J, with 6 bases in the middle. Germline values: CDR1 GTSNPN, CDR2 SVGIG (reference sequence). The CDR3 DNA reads TGTGCCTGGAGTGCCGGGTACTATGGCTACACCTTC. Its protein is CAWSAGYYGYTF.

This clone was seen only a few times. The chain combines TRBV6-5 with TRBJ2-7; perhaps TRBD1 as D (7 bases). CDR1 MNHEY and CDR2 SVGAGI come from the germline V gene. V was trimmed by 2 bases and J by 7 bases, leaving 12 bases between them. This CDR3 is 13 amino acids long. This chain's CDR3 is CASSYMTGREQYF. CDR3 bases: TGTGCCAGCAGTTACATGACAGGGAGGGAGCAGTACTTC.

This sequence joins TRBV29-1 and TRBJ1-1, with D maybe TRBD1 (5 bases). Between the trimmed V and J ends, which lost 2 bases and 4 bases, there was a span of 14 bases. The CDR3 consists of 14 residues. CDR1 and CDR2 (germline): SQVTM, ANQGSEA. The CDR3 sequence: CSVESWGVGTEAFF. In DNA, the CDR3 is TGCAGCGTTGAATCGTGGGGCGTCGGCACTGAAGCTTTCTTT.

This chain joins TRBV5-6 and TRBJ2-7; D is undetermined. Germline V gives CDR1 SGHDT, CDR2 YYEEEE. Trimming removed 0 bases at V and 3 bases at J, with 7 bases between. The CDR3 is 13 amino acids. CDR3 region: CASSLGRNYEQYF. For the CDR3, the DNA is TGTGCCAGCAGCTTGGGGCGGAACTACGAGCAGTACTTC.

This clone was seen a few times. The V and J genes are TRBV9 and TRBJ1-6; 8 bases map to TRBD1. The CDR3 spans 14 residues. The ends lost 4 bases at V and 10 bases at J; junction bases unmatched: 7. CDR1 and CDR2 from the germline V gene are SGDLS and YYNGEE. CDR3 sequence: CASSPGQGISPLHF. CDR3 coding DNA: TGTGCCAGCAGCCCCGGACAGGGCATATCACCCCTCCACTTT.

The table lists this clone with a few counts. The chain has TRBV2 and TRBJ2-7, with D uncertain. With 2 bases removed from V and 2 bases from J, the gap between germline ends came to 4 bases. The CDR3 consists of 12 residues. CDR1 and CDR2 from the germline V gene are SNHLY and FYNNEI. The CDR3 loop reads CASSESAYEQYF. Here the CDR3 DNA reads TGTGCCAGCAGTGAATCGGCCTACGAGCAGTACTTC.

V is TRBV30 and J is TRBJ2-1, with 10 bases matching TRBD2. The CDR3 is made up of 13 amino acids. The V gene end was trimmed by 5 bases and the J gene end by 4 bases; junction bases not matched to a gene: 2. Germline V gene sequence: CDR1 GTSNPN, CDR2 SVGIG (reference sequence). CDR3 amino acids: CAWEREGYNEQFF. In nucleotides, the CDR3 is TGTGCCTGGGAGCGGGAGGGATACAATGAGCAGTTCTTC.

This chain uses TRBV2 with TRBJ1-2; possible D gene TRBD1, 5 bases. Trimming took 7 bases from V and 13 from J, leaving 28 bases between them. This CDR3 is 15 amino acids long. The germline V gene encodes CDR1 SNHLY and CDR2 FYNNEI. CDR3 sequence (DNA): TGTGCCAGCATATTCCAGGGCTTGACAGCCCCGCCGTTCACCTTC. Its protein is CASIFQGLTAPPFTF.

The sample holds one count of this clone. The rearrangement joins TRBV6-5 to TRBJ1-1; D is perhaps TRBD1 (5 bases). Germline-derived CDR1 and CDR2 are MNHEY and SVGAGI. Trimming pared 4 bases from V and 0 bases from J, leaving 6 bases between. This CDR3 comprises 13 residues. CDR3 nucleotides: TGTGCCAGCAGTTCGACAGTGAACACTGAAGCTTTCTTT. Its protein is CASSSTVNTEAFF.

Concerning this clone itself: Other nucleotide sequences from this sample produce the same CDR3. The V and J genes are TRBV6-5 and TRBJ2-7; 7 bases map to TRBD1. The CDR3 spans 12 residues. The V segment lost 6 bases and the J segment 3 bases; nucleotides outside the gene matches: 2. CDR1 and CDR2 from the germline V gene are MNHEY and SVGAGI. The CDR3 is CASSRQGYEQYF. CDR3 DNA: TGTGCCAGCAGCCGACAGGGCTACGAGCAGTACTTC.

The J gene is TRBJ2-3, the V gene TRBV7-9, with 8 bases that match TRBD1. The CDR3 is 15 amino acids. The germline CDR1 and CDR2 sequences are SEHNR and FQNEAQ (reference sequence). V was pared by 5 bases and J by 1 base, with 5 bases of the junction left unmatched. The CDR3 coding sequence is TGTGCCAGCAGCCCACAGACAGGGGGCACAGATACGCAGTATTTT. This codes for CASSPQTGGTDTQYF.

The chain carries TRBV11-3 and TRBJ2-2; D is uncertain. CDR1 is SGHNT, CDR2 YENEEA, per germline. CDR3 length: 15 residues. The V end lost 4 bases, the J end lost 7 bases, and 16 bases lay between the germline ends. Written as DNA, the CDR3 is TGTGCCAGCAGCTCCCTTCGGTCAGCGCTCGGGGAGCTGTTTTTT. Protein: CASSSLRSALGELFF. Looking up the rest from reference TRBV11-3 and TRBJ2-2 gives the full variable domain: EAGVVQSPRYKIIEKKQPVAFWCNPISGHNTLYWYLQNLGQGPELLIRYENEEAVDDSQLPKDRFSAERLKGVDSTLKIQPAELGDSAVYLCASSSLRSALGELFFGEGSRLTVL.

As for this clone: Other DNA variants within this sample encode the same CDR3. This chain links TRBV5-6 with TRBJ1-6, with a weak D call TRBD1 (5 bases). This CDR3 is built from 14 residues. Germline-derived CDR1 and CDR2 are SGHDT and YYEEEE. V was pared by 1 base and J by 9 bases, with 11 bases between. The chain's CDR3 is CASSLRGVSSPLHF. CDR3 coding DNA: TGTGCCAGCAGCTTGCGGGGGGTTAGTTCACCCCTCCACTTT. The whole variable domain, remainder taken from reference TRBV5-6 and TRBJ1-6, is DAGVTQSPTHLIKTRGQQVTLRCSPKSGHDTVSWYQQALGQGPQFIFQYYEEEERQRGNFPDRFSGHQFPNYSSELNVNALLLGDSALYLCASSLRGVSSPLHFGNGTRLTVT.

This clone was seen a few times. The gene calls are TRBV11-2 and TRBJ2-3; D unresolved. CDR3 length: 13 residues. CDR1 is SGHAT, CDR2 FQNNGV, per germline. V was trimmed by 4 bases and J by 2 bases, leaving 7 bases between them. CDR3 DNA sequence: TGTGCCAGCAGCTCCTATTACACAGATACGCAGTATTTT. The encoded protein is CASSSYYTDTQYF.

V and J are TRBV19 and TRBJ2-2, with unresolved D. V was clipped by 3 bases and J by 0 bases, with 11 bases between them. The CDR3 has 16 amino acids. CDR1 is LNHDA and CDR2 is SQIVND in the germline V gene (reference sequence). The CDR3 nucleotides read TGTGCCAGTAGTATTGTAATAGCTTCGAACACCGGGGAGCTGTTTTTT. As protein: CASSIVIASNTGELFF.

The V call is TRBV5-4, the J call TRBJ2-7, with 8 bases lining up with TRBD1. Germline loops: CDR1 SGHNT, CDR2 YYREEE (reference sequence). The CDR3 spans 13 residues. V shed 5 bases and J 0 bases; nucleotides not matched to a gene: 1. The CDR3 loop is CASRGTGSYEQYF. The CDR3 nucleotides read TGTGCCAGCAGGGGGACAGGCTCCTACGAGCAGTACTTC.

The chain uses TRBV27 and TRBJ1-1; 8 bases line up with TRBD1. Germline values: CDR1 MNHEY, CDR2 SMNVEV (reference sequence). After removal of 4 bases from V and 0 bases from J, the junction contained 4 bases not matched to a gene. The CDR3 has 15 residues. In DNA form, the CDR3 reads TGTGCCAGCAGTTGGACAGGGCGAATGAACACTGAAGCTTTCTTT. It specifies CASSWTGRMNTEAFF.